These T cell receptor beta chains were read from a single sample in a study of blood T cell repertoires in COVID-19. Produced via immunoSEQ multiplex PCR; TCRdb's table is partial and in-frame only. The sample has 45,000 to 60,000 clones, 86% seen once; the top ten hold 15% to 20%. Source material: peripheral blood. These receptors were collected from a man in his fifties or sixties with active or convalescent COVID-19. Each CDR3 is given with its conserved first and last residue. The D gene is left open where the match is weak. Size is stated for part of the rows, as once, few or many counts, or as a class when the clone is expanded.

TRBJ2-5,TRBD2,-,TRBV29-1,TGCAGCTCAGGACTAGGGATTAGGGCCCAGTACTTC,CSSGLGIRAQYF
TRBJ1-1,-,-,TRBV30,TGTGCCTGGAACCGGGAAAACACTGAAGCTTTCTTT,CAWNRENTEAFF
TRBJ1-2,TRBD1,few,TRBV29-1,TGCAGCGTCACAGGGGCCTGGGGCTACACCTTC,CSVTGAWGYTF
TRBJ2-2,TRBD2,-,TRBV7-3,TGTGCCAGCAGCTTGGGACTAGCCACCGGGGAGCTGTTTTTT,CASSLGLATGELFF
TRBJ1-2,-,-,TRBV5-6,TGTGCCAGCAGCTTGCGGGAAGCCCTCTATGGCTACACCTTC,CASSLREALYGYTF
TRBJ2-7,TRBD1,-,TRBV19,TGTGCCACCGGGGACAGGGGTTTGTACGAGCAGTACTTC,CATGDRGLYEQYF
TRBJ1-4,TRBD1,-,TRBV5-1,TGCGCCAGCAGCTTGATGGAGGGGGCAGGTGAAAAACTGTTTTTT,CASSLMEGAGEKLFF
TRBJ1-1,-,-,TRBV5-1,TGCGCCAGCAGCTTGGCCCTGGGTAGCGGCACTGAAGCTTTCTTT,CASSLALGSGTEAFF
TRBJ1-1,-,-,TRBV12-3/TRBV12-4,TGTGCCAGCAGTCCCACAGTGAGGGTTGAAGCTTTCTTT,CASSPTVRVEAFF
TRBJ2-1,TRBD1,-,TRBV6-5,TGTGCCAGCAGAAAAGGGACAGCGTTATACAATGAGCAGTTCTTC,CASRKGTALYNEQFF
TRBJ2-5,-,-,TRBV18,TGTGCCAGCTCACCAGCGGGGAGTCGGTACCAAGAGACCCAGTACTTC,CASSPAGSRYQETQYF
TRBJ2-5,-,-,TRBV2,TGTGCCAGCAGCCGCGGGACAGAAGAGACCCAGTACTTC,CASSRGTEETQYF
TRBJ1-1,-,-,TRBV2,TGTGCCAGCAACCGACTTAAGGACACTGAAGCTTTCTTT,CASNRLKDTEAFF
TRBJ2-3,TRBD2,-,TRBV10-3,TGTGCCATCAGTAATGGGGGGGTCCGCACAGATACGCAGTATTTT,CAISNGGVRTDTQYF
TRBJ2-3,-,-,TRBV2,TGTGCCAGCAGTGAAAGGGGACAACCTAGCACAGATACGCAGTATTTT,CASSERGQPSTDTQYF
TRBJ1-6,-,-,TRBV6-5,TGTGCCAGCAGGGCAGGCAGGTACTCACCCCTCCACTTT,CASRAGRYSPLHF
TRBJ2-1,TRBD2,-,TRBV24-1,TGTGCCACCAGCGGGGGGGCCTGGAATGAGCAGTTCTTC,CATSGGAWNEQFF
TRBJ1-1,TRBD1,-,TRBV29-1,TGCAGCGTTGACCGACAGGGCGAAGAGATAGCTTTCTTT,CSVDRQGEEIAFF
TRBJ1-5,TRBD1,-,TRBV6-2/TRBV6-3,TGTGCCAGCAGTGGGACAGGGGGGCGGCAGCCCCAGCATTTT,CASSGTGGRQPQHF
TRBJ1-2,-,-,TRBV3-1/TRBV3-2,TGTGCCAGCAGCCTGGGCGATGGCTACACCTTC,CASSLGDGYTF
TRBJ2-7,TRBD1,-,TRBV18,TGTGCCAGCTCACCATTCCAAGGATACCGGGACAGGGCGTACGAGCAGTACTTC,CASSPFQGYRDRAYEQYF
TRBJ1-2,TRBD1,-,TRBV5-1,TGCGCCAGCAGCGGGGGCGGACAGGGGAATGGCTACACCTTC,CASSGGGQGNGYTF
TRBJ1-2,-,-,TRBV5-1,TGCGCCAGCAGCTCTGCGGGACCTAACTATGGCTACACCTTC,CASSSAGPNYGYTF
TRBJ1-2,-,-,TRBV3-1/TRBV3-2,TGTGCCAGCAGCCAAGATCACGCTTTCCGGGGCTACACCTTC,CASSQDHAFRGYTF
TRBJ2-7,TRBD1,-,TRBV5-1,TGCGCCAGCAGCGGGGACCCGACAGGGGACCACGAGCAGTACTTC,CASSGDPTGDHEQYF
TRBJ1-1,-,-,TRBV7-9,TGTGCCAGCAGCCCAGGGTCTATGAACACTGAAGCTTTCTTT,CASSPGSMNTEAFF
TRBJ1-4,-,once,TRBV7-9,TGTGCCAGCAGCGCACTCCTGGGGGGGAATGAAAAACTGTTTTTT,CASSALLGGNEKLFF
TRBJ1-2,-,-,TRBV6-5,TGTGCCAGCAGTCAGGGAGGGCTCTATGGCTACACCTTC,CASSQGGLYGYTF
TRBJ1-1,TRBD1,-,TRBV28,TGTGCCAGCAGTGTGACAGGGATCAACACTGAAGCTTTCTTT,CASSVTGINTEAFF
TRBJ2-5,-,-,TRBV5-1,TGCGCCAGCAGCTTAGGTCCGGGTTCTAGCGAGACCCAGTACTTC,CASSLGPGSSETQYF
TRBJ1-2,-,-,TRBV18,TGTGCCAGCTCACCCTATGACAGGAATTATGGCTACACCTTC,CASSPYDRNYGYTF
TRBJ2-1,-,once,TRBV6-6,TGTGCCAGCAGTTATAAGGCCGGGGGTGAGCAGTTCTTC,CASSYKAGGEQFF
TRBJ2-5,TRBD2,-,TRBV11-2,TGTGCCAGCAGCTTAGTTCCCCTAGCGGGGAGGGAGACCCAGTACTTC,CASSLVPLAGRETQYF
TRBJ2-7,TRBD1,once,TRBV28,TGTGCCAGCAGTTTCAAAAGCGGGACAGGGTACCACGAGCAGTACTTC,CASSFKSGTGYHEQYF
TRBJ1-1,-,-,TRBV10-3,TGTGCCATCAGTGAGTCCGGGGGAGGTGCTGAAGCTTTCTTT,CAISESGGGAEAFF
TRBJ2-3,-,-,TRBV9,TGTGCCAGCAGCGTAGCCTCGTGGGGAGACACAGATACGCAGTATTTT,CASSVASWGDTDTQYF
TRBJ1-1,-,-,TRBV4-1,TGCGCCAGCAGCCAAGTAGGGGGTGGCGACACTGAAGCTTTCTTT,CASSQVGGGDTEAFF
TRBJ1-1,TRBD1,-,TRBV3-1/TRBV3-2,TGTGCCAGCAGCTTCGGACAGGGGAACACTGAAGCTTTCTTT,CASSFGQGNTEAFF
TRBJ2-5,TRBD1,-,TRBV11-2,TGTGCCAGCAGCTTAGGATGGTGGGACAGAAGCGAAGAGACCCAGTACTTC,CASSLGWWDRSEETQYF
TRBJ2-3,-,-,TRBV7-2,TGTGCCAGCAGCCCATGGCGGGCATCACCTAGCACAGATACGCAGTATTTT,CASSPWRASPSTDTQYF
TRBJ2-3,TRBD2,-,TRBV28,TGTGCCAGCCATGGGGTTCCCGGGACTAGCGGGGGCTGGGATACGCAGTATTTT,CASHGVPGTSGGWDTQYF